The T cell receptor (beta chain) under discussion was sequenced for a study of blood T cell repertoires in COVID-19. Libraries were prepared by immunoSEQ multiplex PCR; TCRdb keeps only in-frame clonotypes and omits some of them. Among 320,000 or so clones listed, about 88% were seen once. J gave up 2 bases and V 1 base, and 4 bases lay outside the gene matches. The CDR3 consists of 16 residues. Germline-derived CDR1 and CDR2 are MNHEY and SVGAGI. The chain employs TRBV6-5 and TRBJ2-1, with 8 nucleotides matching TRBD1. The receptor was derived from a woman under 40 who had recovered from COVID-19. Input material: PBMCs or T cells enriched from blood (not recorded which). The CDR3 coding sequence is TGTGCCAGCAGTTACTGGGCAGGGGGCGCCTACAATGAGCAGTTCTTC. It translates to CASSYWAGGAYNEQFF.